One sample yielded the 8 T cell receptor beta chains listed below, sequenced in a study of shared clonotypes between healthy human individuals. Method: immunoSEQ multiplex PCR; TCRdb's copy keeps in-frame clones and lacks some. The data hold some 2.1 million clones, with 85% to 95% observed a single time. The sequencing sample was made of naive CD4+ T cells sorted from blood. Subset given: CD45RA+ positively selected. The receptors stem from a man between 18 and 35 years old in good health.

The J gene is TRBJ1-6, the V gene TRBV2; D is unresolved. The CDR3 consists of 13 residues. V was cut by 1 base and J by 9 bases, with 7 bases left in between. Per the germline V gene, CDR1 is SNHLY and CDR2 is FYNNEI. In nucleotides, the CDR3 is TGTGCCAGCAGTGAAGGTCGATCTTCACCCCTCCACTTT. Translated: CASSEGRSSPLHF. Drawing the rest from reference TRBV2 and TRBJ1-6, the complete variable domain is EPEVTQTPSHQVTQMGQEVILRCVPISNHLYFYWYRQILGQKVEFLVSFYNNEISEKSEIFDDQFSVERPDGSNFTLKIRSTKLEDSAMYFCASSEGRSSPLHFGNGTRLTVT.

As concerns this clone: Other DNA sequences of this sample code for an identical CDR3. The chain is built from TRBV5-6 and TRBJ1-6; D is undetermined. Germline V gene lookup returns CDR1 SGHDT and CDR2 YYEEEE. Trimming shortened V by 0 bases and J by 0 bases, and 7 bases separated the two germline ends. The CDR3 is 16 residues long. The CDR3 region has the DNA TGTGCCAGCAGCTTGGCCGGGAGCTCCTATAATTCACCCCTCCACTTT. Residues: CASSLAGSSYNSPLHF.

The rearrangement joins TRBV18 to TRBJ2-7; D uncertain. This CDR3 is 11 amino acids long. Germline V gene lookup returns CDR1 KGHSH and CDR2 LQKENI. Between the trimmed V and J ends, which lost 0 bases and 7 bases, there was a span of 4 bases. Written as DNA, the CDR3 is TGTGCCAGCTCACCACCGACGGAGCAGTACTTC. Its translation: CASSPPTEQYF.

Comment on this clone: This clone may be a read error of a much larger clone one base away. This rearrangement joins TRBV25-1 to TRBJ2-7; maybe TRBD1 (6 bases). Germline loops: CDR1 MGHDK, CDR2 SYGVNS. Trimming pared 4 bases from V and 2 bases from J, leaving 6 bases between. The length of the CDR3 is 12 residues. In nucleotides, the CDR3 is TGTGCCAGCAGTGGGGACACCTACGAGCAGTACTTC. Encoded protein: CASSGDTYEQYF.

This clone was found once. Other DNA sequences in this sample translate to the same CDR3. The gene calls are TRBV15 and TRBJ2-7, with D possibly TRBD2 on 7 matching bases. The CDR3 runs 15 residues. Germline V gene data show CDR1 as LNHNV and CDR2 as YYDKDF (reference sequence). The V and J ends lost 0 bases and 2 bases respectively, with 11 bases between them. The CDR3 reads CATSRDRGAAYEQYF. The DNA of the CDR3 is TGTGCCACCAGCAGAGATCGGGGGGCAGCCTACGAGCAGTACTTC. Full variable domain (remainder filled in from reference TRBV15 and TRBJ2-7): DAMVIQNPRYQVTQFGKPVTLSCSQTLNHNVMYWYQQKSSQAPKLLFHYYDKDFNNEADTPDNFQSRRPNTSFCFLDIRSPGLGDTAMYLCATSRDRGAAYEQYFGPGTRLTVT.

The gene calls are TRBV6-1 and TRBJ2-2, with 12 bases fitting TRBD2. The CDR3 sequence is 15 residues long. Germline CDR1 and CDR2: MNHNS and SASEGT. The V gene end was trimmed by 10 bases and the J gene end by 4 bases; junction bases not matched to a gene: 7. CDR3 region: CATNGLAGTTGELFF. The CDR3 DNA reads TGTGCCACCAACGGACTAGCGGGAACCACCGGGGAGCTGTTTTTT.

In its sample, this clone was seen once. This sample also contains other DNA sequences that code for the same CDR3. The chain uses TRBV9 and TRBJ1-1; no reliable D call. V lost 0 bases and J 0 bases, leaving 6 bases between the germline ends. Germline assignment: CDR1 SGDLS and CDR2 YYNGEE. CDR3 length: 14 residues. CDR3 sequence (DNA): TGTGCCAGCAGCGTAGCCCCGGTGAACACTGAAGCTTTCTTT. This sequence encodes CASSVAPVNTEAFF.

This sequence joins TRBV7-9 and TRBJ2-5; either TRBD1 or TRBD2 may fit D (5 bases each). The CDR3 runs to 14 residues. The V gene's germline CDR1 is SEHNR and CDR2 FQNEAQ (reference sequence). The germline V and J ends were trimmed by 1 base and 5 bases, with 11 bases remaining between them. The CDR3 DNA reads TGTGCCAGCAGCTTAGGCCGGGACCGCGAGACCCAGTACTTC. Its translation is CASSLGRDRETQYF. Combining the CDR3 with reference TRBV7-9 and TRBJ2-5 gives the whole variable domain DTGVSQNPRHKITKRGQNVTFRCDPISEHNRLYWYRQTLGQGPEFLTYFQNEAQLEKSRLLSDRFSAERPKGSFSTLEIQRTEQGDSAMYLCASSLGRDRETQYFGPGTRLLVL.